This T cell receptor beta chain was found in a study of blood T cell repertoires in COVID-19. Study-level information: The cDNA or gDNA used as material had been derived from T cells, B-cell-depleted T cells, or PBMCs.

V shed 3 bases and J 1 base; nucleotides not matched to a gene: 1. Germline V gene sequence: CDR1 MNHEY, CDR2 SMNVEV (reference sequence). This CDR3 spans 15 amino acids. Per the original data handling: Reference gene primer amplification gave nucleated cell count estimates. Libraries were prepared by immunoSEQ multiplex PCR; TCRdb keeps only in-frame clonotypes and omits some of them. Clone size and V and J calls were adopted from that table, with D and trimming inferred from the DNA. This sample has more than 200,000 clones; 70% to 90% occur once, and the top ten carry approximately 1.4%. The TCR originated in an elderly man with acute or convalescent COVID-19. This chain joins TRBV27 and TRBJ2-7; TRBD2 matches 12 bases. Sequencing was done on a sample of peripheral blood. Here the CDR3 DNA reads TGTGCCAGCAGTTTTGGACTAGCGGGGTCCTACGAGCAGTACTTC. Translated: CASSFGLAGSYEQYF.